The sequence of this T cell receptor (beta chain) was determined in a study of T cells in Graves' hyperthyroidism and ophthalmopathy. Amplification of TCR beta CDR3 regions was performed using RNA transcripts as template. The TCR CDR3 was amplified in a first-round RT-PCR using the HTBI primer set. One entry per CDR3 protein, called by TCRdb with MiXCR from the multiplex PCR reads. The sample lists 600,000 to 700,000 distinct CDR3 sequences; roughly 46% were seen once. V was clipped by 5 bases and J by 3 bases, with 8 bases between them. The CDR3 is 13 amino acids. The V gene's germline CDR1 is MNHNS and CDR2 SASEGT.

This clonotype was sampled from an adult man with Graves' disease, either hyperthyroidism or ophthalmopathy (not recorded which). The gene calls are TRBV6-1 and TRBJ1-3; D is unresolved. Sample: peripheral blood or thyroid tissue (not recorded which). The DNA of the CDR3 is TGTGCCAGCAGTCCCCAGGATGGAAACACCATATATTTT. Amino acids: CASSPQDGNTIYF.